Sequencing of this T cell receptor (beta chain) was carried out in a study of T cell clonotyping in hematopoietic cell transplantation. Germline CDR1 MNHEY, CDR2 SVGAGI. V was pared by 5 bases and J by 7 bases, with 18 bases between. The CDR3 is made up of 14 amino acids. Sequenced by immunoSEQ multiplex PCR; TCRdb stores in-frame clones only, minus some. The top ten clones hold roughly 17% of a sample with about 5,100 clones, 32% of them seen once. This sample's time point: recipient sample about 28 days before transplant, after cytoreduction. This clone has a single count. Here the sequenced sample was peripheral blood mononuclear cells, taken before stem cell transplant. The TCR originated in a man aged 50-60 years with myelofibrosis. Some clones in this sample may be carry-over from other donors' samples. This rearrangement joins TRBV6-5 to TRBJ2-7; possibly TRBD2 for D (7 bases). The CDR3 DNA sequence: TGTGCCAGCAGTATGCTCCCAGGGGAGGGGGAGCAGTACTTC. Amino acids: CASSMLPGEGEQYF.